A single sample gave rise to the 5 T cell receptor beta chains below, sequenced in a study of CD8+CD57+ T cells in acquired aplastic anemia. Whoever was chosen for sequencing had shown CD8+CD57+ cell expansion by flow cytometry. Genomic DNA, the template, was used for profiling of the TCR beta VDJ and CDR3. From the reads, TCRdb called clonotypes with MiXCR, one entry per CDR3 protein. The top ten hold roughly 30% of the sample, which has 150,000 to 200,000 distinct CDR3 sequences, 45% to 50% seen once. Material for sequencing was sorted CD4+, CD8+, or CD8+CD57+ T cells (not recorded which) from PBMCs. These receptors were taken from a human donor with aplastic anemia.

The chain combines TRBV2 with TRBJ2-7; D may correspond to TRBD1 or TRBD2 (5 bases each). Germline-derived CDR1 and CDR2 are SNHLY and FYNNEI. The CDR3 sequence is 14 residues long. The V gene lost 6 bases and the J gene lost 2 bases, with 14 bases spanning the gap. The CDR3 spells CASSWVSGPYEQYF. In DNA, the CDR3 is TGTGCCAGCAGCTGGGTCTCGGGGCCCTACGAGCAGTACTTC.

Comments on this clonotype: Just one base apart from a much larger clone, this may be a read error. V usage is TRBV10-3 and J usage is TRBJ2-5, with D perhaps matching TRBD2 (7 bases). Per the germline V gene, CDR1 is ENHRY and CDR2 is SYGVKD. CDR3 length: 13 residues. CDR3 in DNA: TGTGCCGGCCGGGGGAGGGGGAAAGAGACCCAGCACTTC. Protein sequence: CAGRGRGKETQHF.

The V and J genes are TRBV2 and TRBJ2-1; a possible D gene is TRBD1 (6 bases). Germline CDR1 reads SNHLY; CDR2 reads FYNNEI. CDR3 size: 12 residues. V lost 6 bases and J 6 bases, leaving 9 bases between the germline ends. CDR3 in amino acids: CASSRGVNEQFF. The CDR3, as DNA: TGTGCCAGCAGCAGGGGTGTCAATGAGCAGTTCTTC.

About this clonotype itself: A read error may explain this, as a much larger clone is one base away. The V call is TRBV28, the J call TRBJ2-7, with 9 bases fitting TRBD2. The CDR3 runs to 14 residues. The trim removed 6 bases at V and 3 bases at J, leaving 6 bases unmatched. CDR1 is MDHEN and CDR2 is SYDVKM in the germline V gene. CDR3: CASSRGLAIYEQYV. As DNA, the CDR3 is TGTGCCAGCAGCCGGGGACTAGCCATCTACGAGCAGTACGTC.

J is TRBJ2-5 and V is TRBV27, with D uncertain. V was cut by 2 bases and J by 4 bases, with 8 bases left in between. CDR1 and CDR2 from the germline V gene are MNHEY and SMNVEV (reference sequence). This CDR3 contains 13 residues. CDR3 in amino acids: CASSLDLGETQYF. In nucleotides, the CDR3 is TGTGCCAGCAGTTTAGACCTGGGAGAGACCCAGTACTTC.